This T cell receptor (beta chain) was identified during a study of cytomegalovirus exposure and HLA in healthy donors. Unmatched junction bases numbered 3, after V lost 3 bases and J lost 3 bases. This CDR3 has 14 amino acids. Germline CDR1 SGHTA, CDR2 FQGTGA. The PCR employed 60 Vbeta primers together with 13 Jbeta primers. Generated by immunoSEQ multiplex PCR, the TCRdb table keeps only in-frame clones and is missing some. This table holds 150,000 or so clones, around 75% found once. The sequence was collected from a woman younger than 30 in good health and CMV-seronegative. The chain employs TRBV7-3 and TRBJ2-7, with 9 bases identical to TRBD1. The sequenced material came from PBMCs. The CDR3: CASSFGQGNYEQYF. CDR3 in DNA: TGTGCCAGCAGCTTTGGACAGGGGAACTACGAGCAGTACTTC.